The T cell receptor (beta chain) described here comes from a study of T cells after posttransplantation cyclophosphamide. Sequencing was performed with immunoSEQ multiplex PCR; in TCRdb, only in-frame clones are kept and a portion is missing. The sample has about 47,000 clones; 85% to 95% are singletons. The CDR3 sequence is 12 residues long. Per germline, CDR1 SEHNR and CDR2 FQNEAQ (reference sequence). The sequencing input was PBMCs. This chain joins TRBV7-9 and TRBJ2-5; 7 positions agree with TRBD2. The DNA end lines up better with TRBJ2-7; the J call may be wrong. This clonotype originated in a woman in her 30s in good health and a related stem cell transplant donor. The CDR3 here is CASSFGEGEQYF. CDR3 coding DNA: TGTGCCAGCAGCTTCGGGGAGGGCGAGCAGTACTTC.